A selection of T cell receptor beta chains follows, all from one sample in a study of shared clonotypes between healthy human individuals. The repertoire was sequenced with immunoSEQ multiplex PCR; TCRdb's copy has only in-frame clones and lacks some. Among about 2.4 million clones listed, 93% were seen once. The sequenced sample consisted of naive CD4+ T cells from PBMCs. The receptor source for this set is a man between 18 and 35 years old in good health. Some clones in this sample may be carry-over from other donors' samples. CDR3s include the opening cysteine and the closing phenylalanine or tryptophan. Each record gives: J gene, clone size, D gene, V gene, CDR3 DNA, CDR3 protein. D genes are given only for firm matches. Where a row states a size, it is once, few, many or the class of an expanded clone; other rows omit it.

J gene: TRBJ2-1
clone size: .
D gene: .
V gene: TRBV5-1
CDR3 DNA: TGCGCCAGCAGTAATAATCCCCCCAGATTGGATGAGCAGTTCTTC
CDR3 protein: CASSNNPPRLDEQFF

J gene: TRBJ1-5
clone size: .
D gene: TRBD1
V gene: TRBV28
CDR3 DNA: TGTGCCAGCAGGCAACCGGGACAGGGCCCTCGGCCCCAGCATTTT
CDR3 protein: CASRQPGQGPRPQHF

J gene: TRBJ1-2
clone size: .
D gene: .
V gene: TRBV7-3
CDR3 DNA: TGTGCCAGCAGCCCATCCCGGGATAACTATGGCTACACCTTC
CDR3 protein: CASSPSRDNYGYTF

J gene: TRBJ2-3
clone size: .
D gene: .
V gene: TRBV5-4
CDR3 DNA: TGTGCCAGCAGCTTGAAGGTGGAACCTAGCACAGATACGCAGTATTTT
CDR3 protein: CASSLKVEPSTDTQYF

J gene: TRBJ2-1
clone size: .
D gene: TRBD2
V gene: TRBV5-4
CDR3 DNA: TGTGCCAGCAGCCGCAACAGACTAGCAGCCTACAATGAGCAGTTCTTC
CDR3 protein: CASSRNRLAAYNEQFF

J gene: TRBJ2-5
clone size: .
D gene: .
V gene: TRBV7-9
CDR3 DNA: TGTGCCAGCAGCCCACCACTCAGGGGGGGCTCGGAGACCCAGTACTTC
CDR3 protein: CASSPPLRGGSETQYF

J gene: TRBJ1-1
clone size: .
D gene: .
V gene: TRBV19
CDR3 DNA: TGTGCCAGTAGTATTCAGGGGACTTGGAACACTGAAGCTTTCTTT
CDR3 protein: CASSIQGTWNTEAFF

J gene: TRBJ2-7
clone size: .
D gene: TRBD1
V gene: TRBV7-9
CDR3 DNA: TGTGCCAGCAGCTTAGGGACAGGGTCCGAGCAGTACTTC
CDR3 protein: CASSLGTGSEQYF

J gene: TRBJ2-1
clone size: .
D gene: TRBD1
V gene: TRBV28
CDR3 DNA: TGTGCCAGCATGAGGGGGCGTAGGGATGAGCAGTTCTTC
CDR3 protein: CASMRGRRDEQFF

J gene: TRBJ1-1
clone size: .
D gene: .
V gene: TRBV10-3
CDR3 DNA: TGTGCCATCAGTGGCCAAAGCCTTTTGTTGAACACTGAAGCTTTCTTT
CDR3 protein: CAISGQSLLLNTEAFF

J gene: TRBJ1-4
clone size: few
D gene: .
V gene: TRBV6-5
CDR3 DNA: TGTGCCAGCAGGGATAATGAAAAACTGTTTTTT
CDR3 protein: CASRDNEKLFF

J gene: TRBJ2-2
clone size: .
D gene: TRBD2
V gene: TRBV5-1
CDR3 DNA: TGCGCCAGCAGCTTTACTAGCGGGAACACCGGGGAGCTGTTTTTT
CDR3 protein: CASSFTSGNTGELFF

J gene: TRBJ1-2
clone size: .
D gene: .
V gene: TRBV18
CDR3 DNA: TGTGCCAGCAACCCCCTCCCGGGGAACCATGGCTACACCTTC
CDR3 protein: CASNPLPGNHGYTF

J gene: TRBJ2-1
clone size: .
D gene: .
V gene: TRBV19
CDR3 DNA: TGTGCCAGTAGTTCCCTGGGGTACTCAGGTAATCGGTTCTTC
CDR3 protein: CASSSLGYSGNRFF

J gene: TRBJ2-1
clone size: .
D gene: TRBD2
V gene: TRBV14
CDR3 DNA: TGTGCCAGCAGCCAAGAAAGGACTAGCGGATACAATGAGCAGTTCTTC
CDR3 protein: CASSQERTSGYNEQFF

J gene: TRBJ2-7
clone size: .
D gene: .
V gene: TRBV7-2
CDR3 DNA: TGTGCCAGCAGCCCGTACAAAGCCTCCTACGAGCAGTACTTC
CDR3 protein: CASSPYKASYEQYF

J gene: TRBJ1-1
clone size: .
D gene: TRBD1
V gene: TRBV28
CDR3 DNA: TGTGCCAGCAGCAGGGGGTACACTGAAGCTTTCTTT
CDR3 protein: CASSRGYTEAFF

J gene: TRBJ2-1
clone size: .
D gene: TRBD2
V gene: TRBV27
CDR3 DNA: TGTGCCAGCAGTTCCCGGGACTATCTACTTGAGCAGTTCTTC
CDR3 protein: CASSSRDYLLEQFF

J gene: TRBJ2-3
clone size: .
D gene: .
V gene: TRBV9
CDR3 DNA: TGTGCCAGCAGCGTAGCTCCTCTGATAACAGATACGCAGTATTTT
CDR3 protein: CASSVAPLITDTQYF

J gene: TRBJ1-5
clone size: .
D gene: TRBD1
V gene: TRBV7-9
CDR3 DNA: TGTGCCAGCAGCTTAGGGACAGGCCTCAATCAGCCCCAGCATTTT
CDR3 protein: CASSLGTGLNQPQHF

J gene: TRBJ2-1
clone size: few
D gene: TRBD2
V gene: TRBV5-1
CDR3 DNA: TGCGCCAGCAGCTTGGCGGCGGGAGGGCCCTACAATGAGCAGTTCTTC
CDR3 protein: CASSLAAGGPYNEQFF

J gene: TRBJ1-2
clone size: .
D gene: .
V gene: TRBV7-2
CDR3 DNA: TGTGCCAGCAGCCAAGACAGGAGGTATGGCTACACCTTC
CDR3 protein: CASSQDRRYGYTF

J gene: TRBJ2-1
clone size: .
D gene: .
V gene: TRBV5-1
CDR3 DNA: TGCGCCAGCAGCTTGAGGGCGAGCTCCTACAATGAGCAGTTCTTC
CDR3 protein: CASSLRASSYNEQFF

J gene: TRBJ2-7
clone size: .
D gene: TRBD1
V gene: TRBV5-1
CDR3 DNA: TGCGCCAGCAGCTTATTGCAGGGGGCTTCCTACGAGCAGTACTTC
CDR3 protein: CASSLLQGASYEQYF

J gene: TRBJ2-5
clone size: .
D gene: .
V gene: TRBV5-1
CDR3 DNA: TGCGCCAGCAGCTTGGTGAGGAAAGAGACCCAGTACTTC
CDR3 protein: CASSLVRKETQYF

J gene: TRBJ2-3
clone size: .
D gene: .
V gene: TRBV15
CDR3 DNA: TGTGCCACCAGCCATCGAACGACAGCTAGCACAGATACGCAGTATTTT
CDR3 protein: CATSHRTTASTDTQYF

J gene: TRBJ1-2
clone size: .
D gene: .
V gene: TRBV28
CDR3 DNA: TGTGCCAGCAGTTTAAGCCCCTCCGGGGGCAGCTATGGCTACACCTTC
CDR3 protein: CASSLSPSGGSYGYTF

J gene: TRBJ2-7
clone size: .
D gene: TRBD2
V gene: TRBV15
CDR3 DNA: TGTGCCACCAGCAGAGGGGCGGTAGCGGGAGGCTACGAGCAGTACTTC
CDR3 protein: CATSRGAVAGGYEQYF

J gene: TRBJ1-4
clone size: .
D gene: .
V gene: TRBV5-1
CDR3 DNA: TGCGCCAGCAGCTCGACGGGCTCTGGGGGTGAAAAACTGTTTTTT
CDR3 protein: CASSSTGSGGEKLFF

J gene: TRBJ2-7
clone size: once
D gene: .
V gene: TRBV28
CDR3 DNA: TGTGCCAGCAGTTACCGGAGGGGACTGAGCTCCTACGAGCAGTACTTC
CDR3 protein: CASSYRRGLSSYEQYF

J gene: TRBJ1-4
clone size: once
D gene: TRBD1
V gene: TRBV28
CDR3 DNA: TGTGCCAGCAGTCCACTAGGGACAGCACTAAATGAAAAACTGTTTTTT
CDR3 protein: CASSPLGTALNEKLFF

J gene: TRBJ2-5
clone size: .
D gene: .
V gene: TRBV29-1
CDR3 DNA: TGCAGCGGGCGACAGGTCTATCAAGAGACCCAGTACTTC
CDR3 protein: CSGRQVYQETQYF

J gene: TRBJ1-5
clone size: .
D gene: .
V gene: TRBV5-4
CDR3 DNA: TGTGCCAGCAGTCGCAGGGAGAAACAGCCCCAGCATTTT
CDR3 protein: CASSRREKQPQHF

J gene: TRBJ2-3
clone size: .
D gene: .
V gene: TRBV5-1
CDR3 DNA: TGCGCCAGCAAGGAGACAGTTGCCGCAGATACGCAGTATTTT
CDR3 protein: CASKETVAADTQYF

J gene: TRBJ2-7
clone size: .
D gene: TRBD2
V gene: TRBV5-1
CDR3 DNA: TGCGCCAGCAGCTTCCGAGCGGGAGTCAGAGACGAGCAGTACTTC
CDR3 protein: CASSFRAGVRDEQYF

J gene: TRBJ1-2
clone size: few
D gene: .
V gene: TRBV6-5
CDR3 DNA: TGTGCCAGCAGCCCGAGGGAGGAGTATGGCTACACCTTC
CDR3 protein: CASSPREEYGYTF